A selection of T cell receptor beta chains follows, all from one sample in a study of shared clonotypes between healthy human individuals. The protocol was immunoSEQ multiplex PCR, while the TCRdb copy is restricted to in-frame clones and leaves out a portion. The sample gives about 230,000 clones, 65% of which show up once; 11% is in the top ten. Material for sequencing was memory CD4+ T cells sorted from blood. The source is a man younger than 45 in good health. Each CDR3 is given with its conserved first and last residue. A D gene is named only where the DNA matches it firmly. Clone size is given for some rows only: seen once, a few or many times, or a class if the clone is expanded.

d_gene	v_gene	abundance	j_gene	CDR3aa	CDR3nt
.	TRBV5-4	.	TRBJ2-7	CASSLADNYEQYF	TGTGCCAGCAGCTTGGCGGACAACTACGAGCAGTACTTC
TRBD2	TRBV18	.	TRBJ2-1	CASSPGPAGSNEQFF	TGTGCCAGCTCACCTGGGCCAGCGGGAAGTAATGAGCAGTTCTTC
.	TRBV7-2	many	TRBJ1-2	CASSPMSGGPYGYTF	TGTGCCAGCAGCCCCATGAGTGGGGGCCCCTATGGCTACACCTTC
.	TRBV28	.	TRBJ1-2	CASSLYQGGGYTF	TGTGCCAGCAGTTTATATCAAGGAGGGGGCTACACCTTC
.	TRBV5-1	.	TRBJ2-3	CASSSTLAGSTDTQYF	TGCGCCAGCAGTTCTACCTTGGCAGGGAGCACAGATACGCAGTATTTT
TRBD2	TRBV9	few	TRBJ2-1	CASSEGTSGSSYNEQFF	TGTGCCAGCAGCGAGGGGACTAGCGGGAGCTCCTACAATGAGCAGTTCTTC
TRBD2	TRBV14	.	TRBJ2-7	CASSQWGTSGSYEQYF	TGTGCCAGCAGCCAATGGGGGACTAGCGGGAGCTACGAGCAGTACTTC
.	TRBV11-2	.	TRBJ1-2	CASSFGHTDGYTF	TGTGCCAGCAGCTTTGGCCACACTGATGGCTACACCTTC
.	TRBV15	.	TRBJ1-5	CAASVGFNQPQHF	TGTGCCGCCTCAGTGGGGTTCAATCAGCCCCAGCATTTT
.	TRBV29-1	.	TRBJ2-2	CSVRPGPNTGELFF	TGCAGCGTGCGACCGGGACCCAACACCGGGGAGCTGTTTTTT
.	TRBV20-1	.	TRBJ2-7	CGLDGGYEQYF	TGCGGCCTCGACGGGGGTTACGAGCAGTACTTC
.	TRBV2	.	TRBJ2-7	CASTEGEGYEQYF	TGTGCCAGCACCGAGGGGGAAGGCTACGAGCAGTACTTC
.	TRBV10-1	.	TRBJ2-3	CASSDYLTLTRAHTQYF	TGCGCCAGCAGTGACTACCTCACCCTCACTCGGGCACATACGCAGTATTTT
TRBD1	TRBV7-2	.	TRBJ2-1	CASSFTGTGMGTQNEQFF	TGTGCCAGCAGCTTCACCGGGACAGGCATGGGTACGCAAAATGAGCAGTTCTTC
.	TRBV7-2	few	TRBJ1-5	CASSFDRLGPQHF	TGTGCCAGCAGCTTTGACCGCTTAGGTCCCCAGCATTTT
.	TRBV25-1	few	TRBJ2-7	CASSETSRNYEQYF	TGTGCCAGCAGTGAAACGAGTCGCAACTACGAGCAGTACTTC
.	TRBV12-1	.	TRBJ2-7	CASSFGPIGTYEQYF	TGTGCCAGCAGCTTTGGCCCTATAGGGACCTACGAGCAGTACTTC
.	TRBV7-7	.	TRBJ2-3	CASSFTKTDTQYF	TGTGCTAGCAGCTTTACGAAAACAGATACGCAGTATTTT
.	TRBV28	.	TRBJ1-1	CASGRKAFF	TGTGCCAGCGGTAGAAAGGCTTTCTTT
.	TRBV29-1	.	TRBJ1-2	CSVSGPGGYTF	TGCAGCGTATCTGGCCCGGGTGGCTACACCTTC
.	TRBV5-6	many	TRBJ1-5	CASSTWGVTQPQHF	TGTGCCAGCAGCACCTGGGGGGTAACTCAGCCCCAGCATTTT
.	TRBV6-1	.	TRBJ2-7	CASSEWGKYEQYF	TGTGCCAGCAGTGAATGGGGAAAATACGAGCAGTACTTC
.	TRBV15	once	TRBJ2-3	CATRGPPWAGSTDTQYF	TGTGCCACCAGAGGCCCCCCCTGGGCGGGCTCCACAGATACGCAGTATTTT
.	TRBV19	few	TRBJ2-2	CASFPRPSFVTGELFF	TGTGCCAGTTTTCCCCGGCCCAGTTTCGTAACCGGGGAGCTGTTTTTT
.	TRBV6-5	.	TRBJ2-6	CASSSGTSYVLTF	TGTGCCAGCAGTTCAGGGACTTCTTATGTCCTGACTTTC
.	TRBV14	.	TRBJ2-7	CASSYGTPTYEQYF	TGTGCCAGCAGCTACGGGACACCTACCTACGAGCAGTACTTC
TRBD2	TRBV5-4	once	TRBJ2-3	CASRREGPTDTQYF	TGTGCCAGCAGGCGGGAGGGCCCCACAGATACGCAGTATTTT
TRBD2	TRBV11-2	.	TRBJ2-1	CASSLPIFSGRRNEQFF	TGTGCCAGCAGCTTACCAATCTTTAGCGGGAGGCGGAATGAGCAGTTCTTC
.	TRBV7-2	.	TRBJ2-1	CASSLGLYNEQFF	TGTGCCAGCAGCCTGGGACTCTACAATGAGCAGTTCTTC
TRBD2	TRBV7-6	.	TRBJ2-3	CASTSSPPGLAPDTQYF	TGTGCCAGCACCTCCTCTCCCCCCGGACTAGCGCCAGATACGCAGTATTTT
.	TRBV11-2	few	TRBJ1-1	CASSFSGVSEAFF	TGTGCCAGCAGCTTCTCAGGGGTTTCGGAAGCTTTCTTT
.	TRBV28	.	TRBJ1-2	CASSRPTSNYGYTF	TGTGCCAGCAGTAGACCGACAAGCAACTATGGCTACACCTTC
.	TRBV5-6	.	TRBJ2-4	CASSDLRGVKNIQYF	TGTGCCAGCAGCGATCTCAGGGGCGTCAAAAACATTCAGTACTTC
.	TRBV5-1	.	TRBJ2-2	CASSLRDNTGELFF	TGCGCCAGCAGCTTGAGGGACAACACCGGGGAGCTGTTTTTT
.	TRBV2	.	TRBJ2-7	CASRNYYEQYF	TGTGCCAGCAGAAACTACTACGAGCAGTACTTC
.	TRBV5-4	.	TRBJ2-3	CASTLGGQEGTDTQYF	TGTGCCAGCACGTTAGGGGGGCAGGAGGGGACAGATACGCAGTATTTT
.	TRBV9	.	TRBJ1-3	CASTRDLENTIYF	TGTGCCAGCACCCGGGACTTGGAAAACACCATATATTTT
.	TRBV5-4	.	TRBJ2-5	CASSFPGETQYF	TGTGCCAGCAGCTTCCCGGGGGAGACCCAGTACTTC
.	TRBV4-1	few	TRBJ1-5	CASSQEQASNQPQHF	TGCGCCAGCAGCCAAGAGCAGGCGAGCAATCAGCCCCAGCATTTT
TRBD1	TRBV28	.	TRBJ1-3	CASSFRTGVSGNTIYF	TGTGCCAGCAGTTTTCGGACAGGGGTCTCTGGAAACACCATATATTTT
TRBD1	TRBV7-3	.	TRBJ2-2	CASRGQGPGELFF	TGTGCCAGCAGAGGACAGGGTCCCGGGGAGCTGTTTTTT
.	TRBV25-1	once	TRBJ2-3	CASPGAPGTDTQYF	TGTGCCAGTCCGGGGGCCCCTGGCACAGATACGCAGTATTTT
TRBD2	TRBV25-1	.	TRBJ2-3	CASGTSGGTDTQYF	TGTGCCAGCGGGACTAGCGGGGGCACAGATACGCAGTATTTT
TRBD2	TRBV2	.	TRBJ2-5	CASSRGDGETQYF	TGTGCCAGCAGTCGGGGGGACGGGGAGACCCAGTACTTC
TRBD1	TRBV5-5	once	TRBJ2-3	CASSLRTGGTDTQYF	TGTGCCAGCAGCTTGAGGACAGGGGGCACAGATACGCAGTATTTT
.	TRBV7-9	.	TRBJ2-7	CASSENRESYF	TGTGCCAGCAGCGAAAACAGGGAATCTTACTTC
.	TRBV4-2	.	TRBJ2-7	CASSQDLGETYEQYF	TGTGCCAGCAGCCAAGATCTCGGGGAAACCTACGAGCAGTACTTC
.	TRBV2	.	TRBJ1-1	CASSENRQTNTEAFF	TGTGCCAGCAGTGAAAATAGACAAACCAACACTGAAGCTTTCTTT
TRBD1	TRBV6-1	.	TRBJ2-7	CASSEAGTVNYEQYF	TGTGCCAGCAGTGAAGCCGGGACAGTCAACTACGAGCAGTACTTC
TRBD2	TRBV9	.	TRBJ2-1	CASSVRLAGDYNEQFF	TGTGCCAGCAGCGTCCGACTAGCGGGGGACTACAATGAGCAGTTCTTC
.	TRBV19	.	TRBJ1-4	CASSTRPYPTNEKLFF	TGTGCCAGTAGTACAAGACCGTATCCAACTAATGAAAAACTGTTTTTT
TRBD1	TRBV7-8	.	TRBJ2-2	CASTGEWNTGELFF	TGTGCCAGTACAGGGGAATGGAACACCGGGGAGCTGTTTTTT
TRBD1	TRBV6-1	.	TRBJ2-7	CASSSGTGGYEQYF	TGTGCCAGCAGTTCCGGGACAGGGGGGTACGAGCAGTACTTC
.	TRBV5-4	.	TRBJ2-2	CASSPNPGRPGELFF	TGTGCCAGCAGTCCAAATCCCGGGCGTCCCGGGGAGCTGTTTTTT
.	TRBV7-6	.	TRBJ2-1	CASSSSGDHEQFF	TGTGCCAGCAGCTCGTCCGGGGACCATGAGCAGTTCTTC
TRBD2	TRBV29-1	.	TRBJ2-2	CSASGLADSNTGELFF	TGCAGCGCCTCCGGACTAGCGGATTCGAACACCGGGGAGCTGTTTTTT
.	TRBV5-1	.	TRBJ1-1	CASSEEGRGTEAFF	TGCGCCAGCAGCGAGGAGGGACGGGGCACTGAAGCTTTCTTT